This T cell receptor (beta chain) came from a study of blood T cell repertoires in COVID-19. Original data processing: Quantification of nucleated cells was approximated via reference gene primer amplification. The data were produced by immunoSEQ multiplex PCR, yet TCRdb's version contains in-frame clones alone and is incomplete. V, J and clone size reflect that table, while D and trimming were determined from the DNA. The sample lists around 280,000 clones, around 91% occurring once. Each participant's cohort was designated according to participant-reported clinical history. The CDR3 is 13 amino acids. CDR1 and CDR2 from the germline V gene are SGHRS and YFSETQ. Trimming pared 4 bases from V and 7 bases from J, leaving 14 bases between.

The sample consisted of PBMCs or T cells enriched from blood (not recorded which). V usage is TRBV5-1 and J usage is TRBJ1-2, with a possible D match to TRBD1 (6 bases). The TCR comes from a woman aged 18 to 35 with acute COVID-19. The CDR3 DNA reads TGCGCCAGCAGCGAACAGGGTAGCTCTGGCTACACCTTC. It codes for CASSEQGSSGYTF. Full variable domain (remainder filled in from reference TRBV5-1 and TRBJ1-2): KAGVTQTPRYLIKTRGQQVTLSCSPISGHRSVSWYQQTPGQGLQFLFEYFSETQRNKGNFPGRFSGRQFSNSRSEMNVSTLELGDSALYLCASSEQGSSGYTFGSGTRLTVV.